The sequence of this TCR beta chain was determined in a study of graft-versus-host responses after intestinal transplantation. Study overall: Isolated intestinal, liver-intestinal, or multivisceral transplants had been given to the recipients. Recipients across the board were started on anti-thymocyte globulin induction, then kept on tacrolimus and steroids for around 3 years. Study-wide results and caveats: Recipient bone marrow held GvH clones, some seen earlier in ileum or blood. Maximum circulating GvH clone levels tracked with early post-transplant HvG decreases.

Concerning this clone itself: Its antigen remains unidentified.

The CDR3 runs to 15 residues. In germline, CDR1 is PRHDT, CDR2 FYEKMQ (reference sequence). Measured with immunoSEQ multiplex PCR; TCRdb has only the in-frame clones, and not every one. The sample has more than 65,000 clones, around 90% seen once. Sequencing was performed on unstimulated CD8+ T cells sorted from spleen or lymph node cells, taken before intestinal transplant. The receptor comes from a human donor who received an intestinal transplant. V and J are TRBV13 and TRBJ2-5; the match to TRBD1 covers 8 bases. The J call may be mistaken, given a closer DNA end match to TRBJ2-7. This chain's CDR3 is CASSLVGTGTYEQYF. The CDR3 DNA sequence: TGTGCCAGCAGCTTAGTGGGGACAGGTACCTACGAGCAGTACTTC.